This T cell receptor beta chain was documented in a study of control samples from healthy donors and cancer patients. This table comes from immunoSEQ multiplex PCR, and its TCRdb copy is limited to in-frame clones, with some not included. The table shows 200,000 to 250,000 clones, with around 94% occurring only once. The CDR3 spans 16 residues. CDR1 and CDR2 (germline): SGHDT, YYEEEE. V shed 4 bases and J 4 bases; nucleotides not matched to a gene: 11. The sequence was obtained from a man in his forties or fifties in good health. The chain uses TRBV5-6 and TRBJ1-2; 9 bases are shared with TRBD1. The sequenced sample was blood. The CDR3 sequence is CASSPGSGQGIYGYTF. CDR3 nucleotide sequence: TGTGCCAGCAGCCCAGGTTCCGGACAGGGGATCTATGGCTACACCTTC.